The sequence of this T cell receptor beta chain was determined in a study of monozygotic twins with cystic fibrosis. For the study at large: Around 3 micrograms of fragmented DNA underwent roughly 15 PCR cycles for library preparation.

Measured with immunoSEQ multiplex PCR; TCRdb has only the in-frame clones, and not every one. The sample yields roughly 4,800 clones, about 96% seen once. The J segment lost 9 bases and the V segment lost 5 bases, leaving 16 bases of the junction unmatched. Per the germline V gene, CDR1 is GTSNPN and CDR2 is SVGIG (reference sequence). This CDR3 has 15 amino acids. The J gene is TRBJ2-1, the V gene TRBV30; 7 bases map to TRBD1. The sequence came from a boy younger than 10 with cystic fibrosis. Input material: blood. The CDR3, as DNA: TGTGCCTGGGCCTCGGGACAGTTCTCGAACCCTGAGCAGTTCTTC. Its protein product is CAWASGQFSNPEQFF.